A single sample gave rise to the 22 T cell receptor beta chains below, sequenced in a study of cytomegalovirus exposure and HLA in healthy donors. PCR primers comprised 60 Vbeta and 13 Jbeta primers. Clones were sequenced by immunoSEQ multiplex PCR, and TCRdb holds only the in-frame ones, with some missing. The table shows approximately 180,000 clones, with approximately 78% occurring only once. Input material: PBMCs. The origin of the receptors is a woman in her forties or fifties in good health and CMV-seropositive.

The J gene is TRBJ2-7, the V gene TRBV28; D ambiguous. Deletions cut 8 bases from V and 1 base from J, with 9 bases between. The V gene's germline CDR1 is MDHEN and CDR2 SYDVKM. CDR3 length equals 12 residues. The CDR3 reads CASGEESYEQYF. DNA for the CDR3: TGTGCCAGCGGCGAGGAATCCTACGAGCAGTACTTC.

The chain employs TRBV11-2 and TRBJ2-1; D gene unclear. This CDR3 is 15 amino acids long. CDR1 is SGHAT and CDR2 is FQNNGV in the germline V gene. V lost 7 bases to trimming and J lost 0 bases, with 13 bases between them. CDR3 nucleotide sequence: TGTGCCAGCACCCCTCCAATGAGCTCCTACAATGAGCAGTTCTTC. It translates to CASTPPMSSYNEQFF.

The CDR3 spells CASSSRTTYEQYF. Written as DNA, the CDR3 is TGTGCCAGCAGTAGCCGGACTACCTACGAGCAGTACTTC. The chain has TRBV25-1 and TRBJ2-7, with D maybe TRBD2 (6 bases). This CDR3 spans 13 amino acids. V was clipped by 5 bases and J by 2 bases, with 10 bases between them. Looked up from germline, CDR1 is MGHDK and CDR2 is SYGVNS.

The chain couples TRBV28 to TRBJ2-5, with a possible D match to TRBD2 (5 bases). This CDR3 is built from 11 residues. Germline CDR1 and CDR2: MDHEN and SYDVKM. Trimming cost V 7 bases and J 5 bases, with 8 bases left between them. CDR3 nucleotides: TGTGCCAGCACGGGAACGGAGACCCAGTACTTC. Translation: CASTGTETQYF.

This clone occurred once. The J gene is TRBJ1-2, the V gene TRBV6-1, with 7 bases lining up with TRBD1. This CDR3 spans 13 amino acids. Germline V gives CDR1 MNHNS, CDR2 SASEGT. Trimming cost V 5 bases and J 4 bases; bases outside gene matches: 4. The CDR3 loop reads CASSTGEGYGYTF. The DNA for the CDR3 is TGTGCCAGCAGTACAGGGGAAGGCTATGGCTACACCTTC.

The V and J genes are TRBV18 and TRBJ1-3; D gene unclear. Trimming left V 6 bases short and J 1 base short, with 19 bases between. CDR3 size: 17 residues. Germline CDR1 is KGHSH and CDR2 is LQKENI. This CDR3 reads CASSLERPSLSGNTIYF. In nucleotides, the CDR3 is TGTGCCAGCTCGCTAGAACGGCCCTCTCTATCTGGAAACACCATATATTTT.

The rearrangement links TRBV5-4 to TRBJ2-3; perhaps TRBD2 as D (6 bases). V was trimmed by 7 bases and J by 1 base, leaving 22 bases between them. In germline, CDR1 is SGHNT, CDR2 YYREEE (reference sequence). This CDR3 comprises 17 residues. The CDR3, as DNA: TGTGCCAGCTCTCCTCCGGGACTCCGGTCGGGCACAGATACGCAGTATTTT. Its translation is CASSPPGLRSGTDTQYF.

The CDR3 DNA reads TGTGCCTGGGGGAGCGGGGGACCCTCCTACGAGCAGTACTTC. Translated, it gives CAWGSGGPSYEQYF. V is TRBV30 and J is TRBJ2-7; 8 bases match TRBD2. The CDR3 is 14 residues long. Per the germline V gene, CDR1 is GTSNPN and CDR2 is SVGIG (reference sequence). V dropped 5 bases and J dropped 0; count of bases not matched to a gene: 6. Filled out from reference TRBV30 and TRBJ2-7, the complete variable domain reads SQTIHQWPATLVQPVGSPLSLECTVEGTSNPNLYWYRQAAGRGLQLLFYSVGIGQISSEVPQNLSASRPQDRQFILSSKKLLLSDSGFYLCAWGSGGPSYEQYFGPGTRLTVT.

The V call is TRBV10-3, the J call TRBJ2-1; TRBD2 agrees at 7 bases. This CDR3 comprises 14 residues. J lost 0 bases, V lost 7 bases, and 3 bases had no gene match. Germline-derived CDR1 and CDR2 are ENHRY and SYGVKD. In nucleotides, the CDR3 is TGTGCCATCATGGGGGGGGTCTCCTACAATGAGCAGTTCTTC. Translated, it gives CAIMGGVSYNEQFF.

The V gene is TRBV5-4, the J gene TRBJ2-5, with TRBD2 matching over 11 bases. Germline CDR1 reads SGHNT; CDR2 reads YYREEE (reference sequence). This CDR3 region has 15 residues. The J segment lost 5 bases and the V segment lost 4 bases, leaving 7 bases of the junction unmatched. CDR3 coding DNA: TGTGCCAGCAGCGCGGTGACTAGCGGGGTGGAGACCCAGTACTTC. It yields the protein CASSAVTSGVETQYF.

This chain uses TRBV7-6 with TRBJ1-2, with 7 bases identical to TRBD1. From germline, CDR1 is SGHVS and CDR2 FNYEAQ. Trimming at V came to 3 bases and at J to 8 bases, leaving 15 bases not matched to a gene. The CDR3 covers 16 residues. CDR3 sequence (DNA): TGTGCCAGCAGCTTGGCTTTGTCGACAGGGATGGAAGGCTACACCTTC. Protein sequence: CASSLALSTGMEGYTF.

This clone has only a few counts. The chain uses TRBV2 and TRBJ2-6; 8 positions match TRBD2. V shed 6 bases, J shed 0 bases, and the junction held 7 bases outside the gene matches. In germline, CDR1 is SNHLY, CDR2 FYNNEI. There are 17 residues in the CDR3. CDR3 loop: CASRVGRGGSGANVLTF. DNA of the CDR3: TGTGCCAGCAGGGTCGGGAGGGGGGGCTCTGGGGCCAACGTCCTGACTTTC. Supplemented by reference TRBV2 and TRBJ2-6, the full variable domain reads EPEVTQTPSHQVTQMGQEVILRCVPISNHLYFYWYRQILGQKVEFLVSFYNNEISEKSEIFDDQFSVERPDGSNFTLKIRSTKLEDSAMYFCASRVGRGGSGANVLTFGAGSRLTVL.

The V call is TRBV29-1, the J call TRBJ2-3, with a tentative D call TRBD1 (7 bases). Germline CDR1 reads SQVTM; CDR2 reads ANQGSEA. The CDR3 has 13 amino acids. Trimming left V 6 bases short and J 6 bases short, with 16 bases between. CDR3 DNA: TGCAGCGTAACCGGAGGGGGCAGGGATACGCAGTATTTT. Translation: CSVTGGGRDTQYF.

The chain joins TRBV5-1 to TRBJ2-2; 8 bases map to TRBD2. Germline V gene lookup returns CDR1 SGHRS and CDR2 YFSETQ. The J segment lost 9 bases and the V segment lost 4 bases, leaving 11 bases of the junction unmatched. The CDR3 covers 15 residues. The CDR3 sequence: CASSPSGLEIRELFF. Here the CDR3 DNA reads TGCGCCAGCAGCCCCTCGGGACTAGAGATCAGGGAGCTGTTTTTT.

The J gene is TRBJ2-2, the V gene TRBV29-1; the match to TRBD1 covers 8 bases. CDR1 SQVTM and CDR2 ANQGSEA come from the germline V gene. CDR3 length equals 16 residues. Trimming removed 5 bases from V and 1 base from J; junction bases left unmatched: 9. The CDR3 DNA reads as TGCAGCGTTCTTAATGGACAGGGCTGGAACACCGGGGAGCTGTTTTTT. Protein product: CSVLNGQGWNTGELFF.

The J gene is TRBJ2-3, the V gene TRBV9; 7 bases are shared with TRBD1. CDR1 and CDR2 from the germline V gene are SGDLS and YYNGEE. V shed 0 bases and J 1 base; nucleotides not matched to a gene: 5. CDR3 length: 16 residues. This chain's CDR3 is CASSVGGTAGTDTQYF. CDR3 DNA: TGTGCCAGCAGCGTAGGAGGGACAGCAGGCACAGATACGCAGTATTTT.

The chain has TRBV2 and TRBJ2-5; 9 bases fit TRBD2. Germline assignment: CDR1 SNHLY and CDR2 FYNNEI. The CDR3 is 15 residues long. Trimming cost V 6 bases and J 5 bases; bases outside gene matches: 10. CDR3 nucleotides: TGTGCCAGCAGACGGGGCGGGGGGGCCGTGGAGACCCAGTACTTC. It codes for CASRRGGGAVETQYF.

The table lists this clone with a count of one. This chain connects TRBV6-4 to TRBJ1-6; D remains ambiguous. V was trimmed by 3 bases and J by 4 bases, leaving 7 bases between them. From germline, CDR1 is MRHNA and CDR2 SNTAGT. The CDR3 loop spans 14 amino acids. In DNA, the CDR3 is TGTGCCAGCAGTGAAGGCGGATATAATTCACCCCTCCACTTT. This translates into CASSEGGYNSPLHF.

V usage is TRBV1 and J usage is TRBJ2-1; TRBD2, the table's D call, lacks a check against the DNA. TRBV1 is a documented pseudogene. The CDR3 runs to 16 residues. The CDR3 DNA follows: TGCACCAGCAGCCAAACCGAGGGACTAGCAATGAATGAGCAGTTCTTC. Amino acids: CTSSQTEGLAMNEQFF.

This clone has a handful of counts. V is TRBV7-2 and J is TRBJ2-7; D uncertain. Germline values: CDR1 SGHTA, CDR2 FQGNSA. CDR3 length: 13 amino acids. V was trimmed by 5 bases and J by 2 bases, leaving 10 bases between them. As DNA, the CDR3 is TGTGCCAGCAGCCTCGGGTGGGCCTACGAGCAGTACTTC. This encodes CASSLGWAYEQYF.

The chain has TRBV19 and TRBJ2-1, with TRBD2 as a possible D gene (7 bases). V was trimmed by 1 base and J by 7 bases, leaving 14 bases between them. Germline V gene sequence: CDR1 LNHDA, CDR2 SQIVND (reference sequence). This CDR3 contains 15 residues. The CDR3 sequence is CASSIVGGGTNEQFF. CDR3 DNA sequence: TGTGCCAGTAGTATAGTGGGGGGGGGCACAAATGAGCAGTTCTTC.

V usage is TRBV4-1 and J usage is TRBJ1-4; D is perhaps TRBD1 (5 bases). Germline V gene lookup returns CDR1 MGHRA and CDR2 YSYEKL. There are 16 residues in the CDR3. V was clipped by 0 bases and J by 7 bases, with 15 bases between them. In DNA form, the CDR3 reads TGCGCCAGCAGCCAAGATCGGGGGTCCACCAGTGAAAAACTGTTTTTT. Translated, it gives CASSQDRGSTSEKLFF.